This is a list of T cell receptor beta chains from one sample in a study of CD8 T cells in ankylosing spondylitis. One entry per CDR3 protein results from TCRdb running MiXCR on the 5' RACE reads. The top ten clones hold under 7% of a sample with under 300,000 distinct CDR3 sequences, around a tenth of them seen once. Material: blood, either unsorted or a sorted T cell fraction (not recorded which). Source of these receptors: a male donor with ankylosing spondylitis or in good health (not recorded which). CDR3s include the opening cysteine and the closing phenylalanine or tryptophan. Each record gives: D gene, V gene, clone size, J gene, CDR3 protein, CDR3 DNA. D genes are given only for firm matches. Clone size is stated in some rows and not others, as once, few, many or a class when expanded.

-	TRBV12-3/TRBV12-4	many	TRBJ1-5	CASSLAEYQPQHF	TGTGCCAGCAGTTTGGCAGAATATCAGCCCCAGCATTTT
TRBD2	TRBV5-1	many	TRBJ2-7	CASSLTSGIYEQYF	TGCGCCAGCAGCTTGACTAGCGGGATCTACGAGCAGTACTTC
TRBD2	TRBV5-1	many	TRBJ2-2	CASSLSAGGPGTGELFF	TGCGCCAGCAGCTTGTCTGCGGGGGGGCCCGGAACCGGGGAGCTGTTTTTT
TRBD2	TRBV7-8	many	TRBJ2-3	CASSLDIAGGLATDTQYF	TGTGCCAGCAGCTTAGATATAGCGGGGGGGTTGGCCACAGATACGCAGTATTTT
TRBD1	TRBV5-1	many	TRBJ1-2	CASSLVGQGYGYTF	TGCGCCAGCAGCTTGGTAGGACAGGGGTATGGCTACACCTTC
TRBD2	TRBV15	few	TRBJ2-1	CATSRESGGFYNEQFF	TGTGCCACCAGCAGAGAGAGCGGGGGCTTTTACAATGAGCAGTTCTTC
-	TRBV2	many	TRBJ1-2	CASSERPSYGYTF	TGTGCCAGCAGTGAGCGGCCGTCCTATGGCTACACCTTC
-	TRBV10-1	many	TRBJ1-1	CASSEGRFTEAFF	TGCGCCAGCAGTGAGGGGAGATTCACTGAAGCTTTCTTT
-	TRBV12-3/TRBV12-4	many	TRBJ2-7	CASSALEGGSSYEQYF	TGTGCCAGCAGTGCCCTTGAGGGGGGTAGTTCCTACGAGCAGTACTTC
-	TRBV5-1	-	TRBJ1-1	CASSLLQTEGTEAFF	TGCGCCAGCAGCTTGCTGCAGACCGAGGGGACTGAAGCTTTCTTT
-	TRBV3-1	-	TRBJ2-3	CASSQDSPVPDTQYF	TGTGCCAGCAGCCAAGACTCGCCGGTCCCGGATACGCAGTATTTT
TRBD2	TRBV9	-	TRBJ2-1	CASNPAGTSYNEQFF	TGTGCCAGCAACCCAGCGGGAACCTCCTACAATGAGCAGTTCTTC
-	TRBV20-1	many	TRBJ1-2	CSATTNRDGYTF	TGCAGTGCTACTACCAACAGGGACGGCTACACCTTC
TRBD2	TRBV4-2	few	TRBJ2-4	CASSQDLGGVNIQYF	TGTGCCAGCAGCCAAGATTTGGGGGGGGTGAACATTCAGTACTTC
-	TRBV6-1	many	TRBJ1-5	CASSVTESNQPQHF	TGTGCCAGCAGTGTGACAGAGAGCAATCAGCCCCAGCATTTT
-	TRBV29-1	many	TRBJ2-3	CSVAWQGIDTQYF	TGCAGCGTTGCGTGGCAGGGTATAGATACGCAGTATTTT
-	TRBV7-3	many	TRBJ1-1	CASSLTRQNTEAFF	TGTGCCAGCAGCTTAACCCGCCAGAACACTGAAGCTTTCTTT
-	TRBV6-1	-	TRBJ1-2	CASSQSAQSYGYTF	TGTGCCAGCAGTCAAAGCGCACAGAGCTATGGCTACACCTTC
TRBD1	TRBV6-1	many	TRBJ2-2	CASRKPGQGTVGELFF	TGTGCCAGCAGGAAGCCGGGACAGGGTACTGTCGGGGAGCTGTTTTTT
-	TRBV5-1	many	TRBJ2-7	CASSLQGGSEWSF	TGCGCCAGCAGCTTGCAGGGCGGCTCTGAATGGTCCTTC
-	TRBV11-2	few	TRBJ1-6	CASSPYKSSPLHF	TGTGCCAGCAGCCCGTATAAGTCCAGTCCCCTCCACTTT
TRBD2	TRBV7-2	-	TRBJ2-5	CASSWDSGGAETQYF	TGTGCCAGCAGCTGGGATAGCGGGGGAGCGGAGACCCAGTACTTC
-	TRBV29-1	many	TRBJ2-1	CSSEREGNEQFF	TGCAGCTCCGAAAGGGAAGGCAATGAGCAGTTCTTC
-	TRBV7-9	few	TRBJ2-3	CASSQLSTDTQYF	TGTGCCAGCAGCCAACTTAGCACAGATACGCAGTATTTT
TRBD2	TRBV5-6	many	TRBJ2-7	CASSFRLAGLEEQYF	TGTGCCAGCAGCTTCCGACTAGCGGGGCTAGAAGAGCAGTACTTC
-	TRBV5-6	many	TRBJ2-3	CASSLVAWVGTDTQYF	TGTGCCAGCAGCTTGGTTGCGTGGGTTGGGACAGATACGCAGTATTTT
TRBD1	TRBV20-1	few	TRBJ1-5	CSATGTGDQPQHF	TGCAGTGCTACCGGGACAGGGGATCAGCCCCAGCATTTT
-	TRBV7-3	-	TRBJ2-2	CASSHRPYGVTGELFF	TGTGCCAGCAGCCACAGGCCATACGGGGTCACCGGGGAGCTGTTTTTT
-	TRBV10-3	many	TRBJ2-3	CAIGATGADTQYF	TGTGCCATCGGGGCCACCGGGGCCGATACGCAGTATTTT
TRBD2	TRBV28	few	TRBJ2-4	CASTPWGGLLAKNIQYF	TGTGCCAGCACCCCTTGGGGGGGACTGCTAGCCAAAAACATTCAGTACTTC
TRBD2	TRBV4-1	-	TRBJ2-1	CASSQVTSGPFYNEQFF	TGCGCCAGCAGCCAAGTTACTAGCGGCCCCTTTTACAATGAGCAGTTCTTC
-	TRBV28	many	TRBJ2-7	CASSSMTLPSGEQYF	TGTGCCAGCAGTTCGATGACCCTGCCGTCAGGCGAGCAGTACTTC
-	TRBV18	many	TRBJ1-1	CASSLESSSTEAFF	TGTGCCAGCTCACTAGAGAGCAGCAGCACTGAAGCTTTCTTT
-	TRBV7-2	-	TRBJ1-6	CASSFIRSPLHF	TGTGCCAGCAGCTTCATTCGTTCACCCCTCCACTTT
TRBD1	TRBV10-3	many	TRBJ1-4	CAISETGQGVNEKLFF	TGTGCCATCAGTGAGACTGGACAGGGCGTTAATGAAAAACTGTTTTTT
-	TRBV20-1	many	TRBJ2-7	CSANPGGYEQYF	TGCAGTGCTAACCCCGGCGGGTACGAGCAGTACTTC
-	TRBV2	few	TRBJ2-5	CASSRQGNQETQYF	TGTGCCAGCAGTCGCCAGGGAAACCAAGAGACCCAGTACTTC
TRBD2	TRBV27	many	TRBJ2-1	CASSLQGNSGTVSPYNEQFF	TGTGCCAGCAGTCTTCAGGGTAATAGCGGGACGGTCTCGCCTTACAATGAGCAGTTCTTC
-	TRBV20-1	few	TRBJ2-1	CSARDWAIGNEQFF	TGCAGTGCTAGAGATTGGGCAATTGGTAATGAGCAGTTCTTC
-	TRBV9	many	TRBJ2-7	CASSLTWGLAYEQYF	TGTGCCAGCAGTCTAACCTGGGGGTTAGCCTACGAGCAGTACTTC
-	TRBV20-1	many	TRBJ2-2	CSAIALRRNTGELFF	TGCAGTGCTATCGCGCTGAGGCGGAACACCGGGGAGCTGTTTTTT
-	TRBV9	many	TRBJ2-1	CASGKVDRYNEQFF	TGTGCCAGCGGTAAGGTAGACCGATACAATGAGCAGTTCTTC
-	TRBV12-3/TRBV12-4	-	TRBJ2-1	CASSHALEQFF	TGTGCCAGCAGTCATGCTCTTGAGCAGTTCTTC
-	TRBV29-1	many	TRBJ2-1	CSVHGGNEQFF	TGCAGCGTCCACGGGGGCAATGAGCAGTTCTTC
-	TRBV12-3/TRBV12-4	few	TRBJ2-3	CASSRVRDTQYF	TGTGCCAGCAGTCGGGTTAGAGATACGCAGTATTTT
-	TRBV12-3/TRBV12-4	few	TRBJ2-1	CASGGGIREQFF	TGTGCCAGCGGAGGAGGGATTCGGGAGCAGTTCTTC
-	TRBV12-3/TRBV12-4	many	TRBJ2-1	CASSWGDLLNEQFF	TGTGCCAGCAGTTGGGGGGACCTCCTTAATGAGCAGTTCTTC
TRBD1	TRBV5-1	-	TRBJ1-2	CASSDRQGSRYGYTF	TGCGCCAGCAGCGACCGACAGGGGAGTAGGTATGGCTACACCTTC
-	TRBV29-1	few	TRBJ2-7	CSVVGSSYEQYF	TGCAGCGTTGTTGGAAGCTCCTACGAGCAGTACTTC
-	TRBV6-1	few	TRBJ1-2	CASSRDTYGYTF	TGTGCCAGCAGTCGGGATACCTATGGCTACACCTTC
-	TRBV12-5	-	TRBJ2-5	CASGLEETQYF	TGTGCTAGTGGTTTAGAGGAGACCCAGTACTTC
-	TRBV11-3	-	TRBJ1-1	CASSQWGNTEAFF	TGTGCCAGCAGCCAATGGGGGAACACTGAAGCTTTCTTT
-	TRBV20-1	many	TRBJ2-3	CSARDRGSGTDTQYF	TGCAGTGCTAGAGATCGGGGCAGCGGTACAGATACGCAGTATTTT